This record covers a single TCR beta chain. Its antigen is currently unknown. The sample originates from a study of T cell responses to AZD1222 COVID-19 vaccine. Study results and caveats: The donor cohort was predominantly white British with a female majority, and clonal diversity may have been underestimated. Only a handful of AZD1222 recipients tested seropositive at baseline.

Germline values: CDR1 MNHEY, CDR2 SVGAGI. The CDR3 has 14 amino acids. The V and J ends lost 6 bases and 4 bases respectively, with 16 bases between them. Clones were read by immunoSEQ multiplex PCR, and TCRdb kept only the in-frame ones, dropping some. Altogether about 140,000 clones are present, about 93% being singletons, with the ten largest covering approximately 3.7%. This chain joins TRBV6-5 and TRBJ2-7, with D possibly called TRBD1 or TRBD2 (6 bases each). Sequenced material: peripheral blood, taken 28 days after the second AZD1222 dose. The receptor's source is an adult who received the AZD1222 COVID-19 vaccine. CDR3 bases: TGTGCCAGCAGCTCCTTGGAGGGGGGATACGAGCAGTACTTC. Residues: CASSSLEGGYEQYF.